The clone carrying this TCR beta chain was seen only a few times. Antigen specificity is unknown. Unique molecular identifiers (one per individual cDNA molecule) were attached. TCRdb analysed the 5' RACE reads with MiXCR anew, one entry per CDR3 protein. Here the sample spans nearly 95,000 distinct CDR3 sequences, 16% being singletons. This sample was included in a study of early T cells in non-severe SARS-CoV-2 infection. Study overall: Sequencing of unsorted whole blood was done on bulk RNA, leaving chains unpaired.

Germline loops: CDR1 SNHLY, CDR2 FYNNEI. Trimming at V came to 4 bases and at J to 9 bases, leaving 5 bases not matched to a gene. CDR3 length equals 13 residues. Study-wide points: Matching with VDJdb favored anti-spike CD8 responses (missing private and CD4 specificities).

This receptor was obtained from an adult who was a healthcare worker with PCR-confirmed SARS-CoV-2 infection or an uninfected control (not recorded which). The chain combines TRBV2 with TRBJ2-7; 11 bases map to TRBD2. Sequencing was performed on whole blood, taken at baseline. CDR3 sequence: CASSALAGVWQYF. The CDR3 region has the DNA TGTGCCAGCAGTGCACTAGCGGGAGTTTGGCAGTACTTC.